The 21 T cell receptor beta chains reported below all come from one sample, sequenced in a study of T cell repertoires in cytomegalovirus infection. Their specific antigens are unknown. TCRdb passed the reads through MiXCR, listing each CDR3 protein once. The sample records about 920,000 distinct CDR3 sequences, around 32% being singletons. The sample here was cultured CD8+ T cells from PBMCs, taken from culture after CMV antigen stimulation. These receptors were obtained from a human donor in good health (CMV status not recorded). Some clones in this sample may be carry-over from other donors' samples.

This clonotype was counted at least ten times. This rearrangement joins TRBV29-1 to TRBJ2-1; D unclear. This CDR3 is 12 amino acids long. Trimming took off 5 bases at V and 0 bases at J, with 5 bases between the two ends. Germline CDR1 SQVTM, CDR2 ANQGSEA. CDR3: CSVPSSYNEQFF. CDR3 nucleotides: TGCAGCGTTCCGAGCTCCTACAATGAGCAGTTCTTC.

This clonotype was recorded many times. The chain employs TRBV7-6 and TRBJ2-1; D call uncertain. The CDR3 covers 13 residues. Looked up from germline, CDR1 is SGHVS and CDR2 is FNYEAQ. V was shortened by 4 bases and J by 5 bases, with 9 bases between the two germline ends. The CDR3 region is CASSSRIHNEQFF. The CDR3 DNA follows: TGTGCCAGCAGCTCTCGGATCCACAATGAGCAGTTCTTC. Complete variable domain (other parts from reference TRBV7-6 and TRBJ2-1): GAGVSQSPRYKVTKRGQDVALRCDPISGHVSLYWYRQALGQGPEFLTYFNYEAQQDKSGLPNDRFSAERPEGSISTLTIQRTEQRDSAMYRCASSSRIHNEQFFGPGTRLTVL.

The chain carries TRBV20-1 and TRBJ1-4; tentative D call: TRBD1 (6 bases). In germline, CDR1 is DFQATT, CDR2 SNEGSKA (reference sequence). The CDR3 contains 15 residues. Trimming left V 1 base short and J 6 bases short, with 15 bases between. CDR3 bases: TGCAGTGCTAGAGCCCCACGGGGGCTGGATGAAAAACTGTTTTTT. Translation gives CSARAPRGLDEKLFF.

J is TRBJ2-1 and V is TRBV12-3 or TRBV12-4, with TRBD2 matching 12 bases. V shed 4 bases and J 8 bases; nucleotides not matched to a gene: 6. The CDR3 is 15 residues long. As DNA, the CDR3 is TGTGCCAGCAGTTCAGGGGCTAGCGGGGGGGATGAGCAGTTCTTC. As protein: CASSSGASGGDEQFF.

The rearrangement uses TRBV12-5 and TRBJ2-5, with D perhaps matching TRBD2 (6 bases). CDR1 is LGHNT, CDR2 FRNRAP, per germline. Trimming left V 2 bases short and J 4 bases short, with 8 bases between. CDR3 length: 13 amino acids. CDR3 loop: CASGLSGGETQYF. CDR3 in DNA: TGTGCTAGTGGTTTGTCCGGGGGAGAGACCCAGTACTTC.

The chain combines TRBV10-3 with TRBJ1-2, with D perhaps matching TRBD1 (5 bases). Germline loops: CDR1 ENHRY, CDR2 SYGVKD. Trimming pared 6 bases from V and 6 bases from J, leaving 17 bases between. This CDR3 contains 14 residues. The CDR3 DNA reads as TGTGCCATCAGGACAGAGGGTATTAGGCATGGCTACACCTTC. Translated: CAIRTEGIRHGYTF.

This clonotype was recorded a few times. The V gene is TRBV27, the J gene TRBJ2-7; maybe TRBD2 (6 bases). Trimming removed 3 bases from V and 2 bases from J, with 11 bases in between. CDR1 MNHEY and CDR2 SMNVEV come from the germline V gene (reference sequence). This CDR3 has 14 amino acids. CDR3 nucleotides: TGTGCCAGCAGTTTCGGGAGCCCCGCCTACGAGCAGTACTTC. Translated, it gives CASSFGSPAYEQYF.

This clonotype was picked up a small number of times. The chain employs TRBV6-5 and TRBJ2-7; TRBD1 aligns across 9 bases. CDR3 length: 16 residues. Unmatched junction bases numbered 6, after V lost 0 bases and J lost 3 bases. From germline, CDR1 is MNHEY and CDR2 SVGAGI. The CDR3 DNA reads TGTGCCAGCAGTTACTCGGGGACAGGGTTTTTCTACGAGCAGTACTTC. It codes for CASSYSGTGFFYEQYF.

This clonotype has a count of ten or more. The chain recombines TRBV7-8 with TRBJ1-2; TRBD1 matches at 10 bases. The ends lost 4 bases at V and 3 bases at J; junction bases unmatched: 5. From germline, CDR1 is SGHVS and CDR2 FQNEAQ. The CDR3 runs 15 residues. The CDR3 reads CASSYTTGGDYGYTF. The CDR3 nucleotides are TGTGCCAGCAGCTACACGACAGGGGGCGACTATGGCTACACCTTC. The full variable domain, its missing parts supplied by reference TRBV7-8 and TRBJ1-2, is GAGVSQSPRYKVAKRGQDVALRCDPISGHVSLFWYQQALGQGPEFLTYFQNEAQLDKSGLPSDRFFAERPEGSVSTLKIQRTQQEDSAVYLCASSYTTGGDYGYTFGSGTRLTVV.

V usage is TRBV4-1 and J usage is TRBJ2-3; D remains unclear. Looked up from germline, CDR1 is MGHRA and CDR2 is YSYEKL. CDR3 length: 14 amino acids. V was clipped by 5 bases and J by 0 bases, with 9 bases between them. The CDR3 is CASSKHASTDTQYF. DNA of the CDR3: TGCGCCAGCAGCAAACATGCTAGCACAGATACGCAGTATTTT.

This clonotype occurred many times. The chain carries TRBV7-8 and TRBJ2-3; no clear D gene. The ends were cut back, 3 bases at V and 4 bases at J, with 11 bases in the middle. From germline, CDR1 is SGHVS and CDR2 FQNEAQ. The CDR3 runs 14 residues. This CDR3 is CASSLEKPADTQYF. CDR3 DNA sequence: TGTGCCAGCAGCTTGGAAAAGCCGGCAGATACGCAGTATTTT.

The sample holds a few counts of this clonotype. The rearrangement links TRBV7-9 to TRBJ2-3; D not resolved. V lost 1 base and J 5 bases, leaving 7 bases between the germline ends. CDR3 length: 13 residues. Germline CDR1 and CDR2: SEHNR and FQNEAQ (reference sequence). CDR3 sequence (DNA): TGTGCCAGCAGCTTAGGCGTAGGAGATACGCAGTATTTT. The encoded protein is CASSLGVGDTQYF.

The genes are TRBV5-1 and TRBJ2-1; TRBD2 matches at 11 bases. Germline V gene lookup returns CDR1 SGHRS and CDR2 YFSETQ. The ends lost 6 bases at V and 8 bases at J; junction bases unmatched: 4. The CDR3 spans 13 residues. The CDR3 region has the DNA TGCGCCAGCACAACTAGCGGGGGCTATGAGCAGTTCTTC. Amino acids: CASTTSGGYEQFF.

In this sample, this clonotype turned up many times. The chain is built from TRBV7-8 and TRBJ1-5, with D hard to call. Deletions cut 1 base from V and 5 bases from J, with 6 bases between. The CDR3 loop spans 13 amino acids. Germline lookup yields CDR1 SGHVS and CDR2 FQNEAQ. In nucleotides, the CDR3 is TGTGCCAGCAGCTTAGATCAGGATCAGCCCCAGCATTTT. Translated, it gives CASSLDQDQPQHF.

V gene TRBV5-4 combines with J gene TRBJ2-1, with D maybe TRBD2 (7 bases). CDR3 length: 16 amino acids. Germline V gives CDR1 SGHNT, CDR2 YYREEE (reference sequence). V lost 0 bases to trimming and J lost 10 bases, with 20 bases between them. CDR3 DNA: TGTGCCAGCAGCTTGGAAGGTGGGGGGGCCAAGGAGGAGCAGTTCTTC. Translated: CASSLEGGGAKEEQFF.

For the CDR3, the DNA is TGTGCCAGTAGTATAGATGCTTACAATGAGCAGTTCTTC. It is translated as CASSIDAYNEQFF. The rearrangement uses TRBV19 and TRBJ2-1; no clear D. The CDR3 sequence is 13 residues long. Trimming cost V 0 bases and J 4 bases, with 4 bases left between them. The germline CDR1 and CDR2 sequences are LNHDA and SQIVND (reference sequence).

In regard to this clonotype: This clone may be a read error of a much larger clone one base away. The chain carries TRBV12-3 or TRBV12-4 and TRBJ2-1, with D possibly being TRBD1 or TRBD2 (5 bases each). The CDR3 is 10 residues long. V gave up 10 bases and J gave up 8 bases, with 9 bases separating them. The CDR3 sequence is CANRGDEQFF. In nucleotides, the CDR3 is TGTGCCAACAGAGGGGATGAGCAGTTCTTC.

The gene calls are TRBV6-6 and TRBJ2-7, with 8 bases matching TRBD2. The V gene end was trimmed by 7 bases and the J gene end by 3 bases; junction bases not matched to a gene: 2. The CDR3 has 12 residues. Germline CDR1 reads MNHNY; CDR2 reads SVGAGI (reference sequence). CDR3 residues: CASTAGGYEQYV. The DNA of the CDR3 is TGTGCCAGCACCGCGGGGGGCTACGAGCAGTACGTC.

V usage is TRBV7-2 and J usage is TRBJ1-1, with 7 bases fitting TRBD1. Per germline, CDR1 SGHTA and CDR2 FQGNSA. The trim removed 4 bases at V and 7 bases at J, leaving 9 bases unmatched. The CDR3 has 14 amino acids. The CDR3 loop reads CASSSGGGGSEAFF. The DNA for the CDR3 is TGTGCCAGCAGCTCGGGAGGGGGCGGCAGTGAAGCTTTCTTT. The full variable domain, completed using reference TRBV7-2 and TRBJ1-1, is GAGVSQSPSNKVTEKGKDVELRCDPISGHTALYWYRQSLGQGLEFLIYFQGNSAPDKSGLPSDRFSAERTGGSVSTLTIQRTQQEDSAVYLCASSSGGGGSEAFFGQGTRLTVV.

The chain joins TRBV27 to TRBJ2-7; D might be TRBD2 (7 bases). The CDR3 contains 15 residues. Germline V gives CDR1 MNHEY, CDR2 SMNVEV (reference sequence). V lost 5 bases and J 2 bases, leaving 16 bases between the germline ends. The CDR3 DNA is TGTGCCAGCAGTGCCTCTGCGGGGGCAACCTACGAGCAGTACTTC. As protein: CASSASAGATYEQYF.

CDR3 DNA sequence: TGTGCCAGCAGTTTATTCGGCTTGCTGGGCAATCAGCCCCAGCATTTT. It is translated as CASSLFGLLGNQPQHF. This chain links TRBV27 with TRBJ1-5; D gene uncertain. V was shortened by 1 base and J by 2 bases, with 12 bases between the two germline ends. Germline CDR1 reads MNHEY; CDR2 reads SMNVEV (reference sequence). CDR3 length: 16 amino acids.